Each of the 27 T cell receptor beta chains below was sequenced from the same sample in a study of T cell clones after liver transplantation. The protocol was immunoSEQ multiplex PCR, while the TCRdb copy is restricted to in-frame clones and leaves out a portion. The repertoire has about 15,000 clones, nearly 95% of them found once; the top ten carry approximately 50%. The sample was CD8+ T cells from blood, taken before liver transplant. The receptors come from a human donor who received a liver transplant.

V usage is TRBV4-1 and J usage is TRBJ2-7; TRBD2 aligns across 9 bases. Germline-derived CDR1 and CDR2 are MGHRA and YSYEKL. The CDR3 is 13 amino acids. Trimming at V came to 0 bases and at J to 9 bases, leaving 3 bases not matched to a gene. CDR3 loop: CASSQDPSGAQYF. CDR3 nucleotide sequence: TGCGCCAGCAGCCAAGATCCTAGCGGGGCGCAGTACTTC.

The chain couples TRBV7-8 to TRBJ2-3; weak D call: TRBD2 (5 bases). CDR1 SGHVS and CDR2 FQNEAQ come from the germline V gene. This CDR3 spans 12 amino acids. Between the trimmed V and J ends, which lost 3 bases and 5 bases, there was a span of 6 bases. CDR3 residues: CASSFSGDTQYF. CDR3 bases: TGTGCCAGCAGCTTCAGCGGAGATACGCAGTATTTT.

The rearrangement links TRBV6-5 to TRBJ1-2; the D gene is possibly TRBD1 (5 bases). The V and J ends lost 2 bases and 2 bases respectively, with 15 bases between them. The CDR3 extends over 16 amino acids. Germline V gives CDR1 MNHEY, CDR2 SVGAGI. Here the CDR3 reads CASSYPTWGRNYGYTF. CDR3 bases: TGTGCCAGCAGTTACCCGACATGGGGCAGGAACTATGGCTACACCTTC.

V usage is TRBV9 and J usage is TRBJ1-2; perhaps TRBD1 as D (5 bases). This CDR3 spans 15 amino acids. Between the trimmed V and J ends, which lost 3 bases and 4 bases, there was a span of 16 bases. Germline CDR1 and CDR2: SGDLS and YYNGEE. This CDR3 is CASSAVGTAAYGYTF. In DNA form, the CDR3 reads TGTGCCAGCAGCGCAGTAGGGACGGCAGCCTATGGCTACACCTTC.

The J gene is TRBJ2-1, the V gene TRBV27; 10 nucleotides line up with TRBD2. Germline CDR1 MNHEY, CDR2 SMNVEV (reference sequence). This CDR3 is built from 15 residues. Trimming took 4 bases from V and 3 from J; bases not matched to a gene: 3. The CDR3 region is CASSSSSGSYNEQFF. The CDR3 DNA reads TGTGCCAGCAGTTCCTCTAGCGGGAGCTACAATGAGCAGTTCTTC.

This clone was seen a single time. The chain links TRBV5-4 to TRBJ2-7, with TRBD1 identical over 9 bases. The CDR3 is 15 residues long. Germline CDR1 and CDR2: SGHNT and YYREEE (reference sequence). V lost 4 bases, J lost 1 base, and 6 bases stayed unmatched. The chain's CDR3 is CASSGGQGSSYEQYF. CDR3 coding DNA: TGTGCCAGCAGCGGGGGACAGGGATCATCCTACGAGCAGTACTTC.

The chain uses TRBV18 and TRBJ1-1, with TRBD1 as a possible D gene (5 bases). The CDR3 consists of 16 residues. Between the trimmed V and J ends, which lost 0 bases and 5 bases, there was a span of 16 bases. Germline V lookup: CDR1 KGHSH, CDR2 LQKENI. This CDR3 is CASSPPTVGGRTEAFF. CDR3 nucleotides: TGTGCCAGCTCACCACCGACGGTTGGGGGTAGGACTGAAGCTTTCTTT.

This chain joins TRBV9 and TRBJ1-1; maybe TRBD1 (5 bases). V was clipped by 6 bases and J by 2 bases, with 11 bases between them. The CDR3 runs 13 residues. CDR1 is SGDLS, CDR2 YYNGEE, per germline. For the CDR3, the DNA is TGTGCCAGCACCACGGGGCCCAACACTGAAGCTTTCTTT. Protein product: CASTTGPNTEAFF.

The chain carries TRBV28 and TRBJ2-3, with D possibly TRBD2 on 6 matching bases. The CDR3 consists of 15 residues. The germline CDR1 and CDR2 sequences are MDHEN and SYDVKM. The V end was cut by 7 bases, the J end by 0 bases, with 14 bases between. DNA of the CDR3: TGTGCCAGCAACGGCGGGAAACTAAGCACAGATACGCAGTATTTT. This translates into CASNGGKLSTDTQYF.

V usage is TRBV2 and J usage is TRBJ1-4; no reliable D call. The CDR3 runs 14 residues. Germline CDR1 reads SNHLY; CDR2 reads FYNNEI. Deletions cut 7 bases from V and 3 bases from J, with 12 bases between. CDR3 DNA: TGTGCCAGCACCGACCCCCGGCCTAATGAAAAACTGTTTTTT. Translating gives CASTDPRPNEKLFF.

The chain links TRBV27 to TRBJ1-5; the D gene is possibly TRBD1 (5 bases). Germline CDR1 and CDR2: MNHEY and SMNVEV (reference sequence). The CDR3 consists of 14 residues. Between the trimmed V and J ends, which lost 4 bases and 2 bases, there was a span of 9 bases. CDR3 DNA sequence: TGTGCCAGCAGTTGGCAGGGAGGCAATCAGCCCCAGCATTTT. Protein sequence: CASSWQGGNQPQHF.

V is TRBV5-8 and J is TRBJ1-1; maybe TRBD1 (6 bases). V lost 1 base and J lost 5, with 9 bases in between. Germline V gene data show CDR1 as SGHTS and CDR2 as YDEGEE. The CDR3 is 13 amino acids. CDR3 nucleotide sequence: TGTGCCAGCAGCTTGATGGGGGCGACTGAAGCTTTCTTT. This gives the protein CASSLMGATEAFF.

This clone was detected once. The chain joins TRBV4-1 to TRBJ2-1, with 9 bases fitting TRBD2. Trimming took 2 bases from V and 12 from J; bases not matched to a gene: 8. CDR1 MGHRA and CDR2 YSYEKL come from the germline V gene. The CDR3 is made up of 14 amino acids. The CDR3 is CASSQTSSGKGQFF. In DNA, the CDR3 is TGCGCCAGCAGCCAAACTTCTAGCGGGAAGGGGCAGTTCTTC.

The chain couples TRBV27 to TRBJ2-7; D possibly corresponds to TRBD2 (6 bases). V was clipped by 2 bases and J by 7 bases, with 12 bases between them. This CDR3 is 13 amino acids long. Germline V CDR1 and CDR2: MNHEY, SMNVEV (reference sequence). CDR3 in amino acids: CASSLGGITEQYF. CDR3 coding DNA: TGTGCCAGCAGTTTAGGGGGGATAACAGAGCAGTACTTC.

This chain uses TRBV6-4 with TRBJ2-1; TRBD2 aligns across 8 bases. In germline, CDR1 is MRHNA, CDR2 SNTAGT. After removal of 3 bases from V and 8 bases from J, the junction contained 12 bases not matched to a gene. The CDR3 has 16 amino acids. CDR3 coding DNA: TGTGCCAGCAGTGAATTTTCCGGGACTAGAATCTATGAGCAGTTCTTC. Encoded protein: CASSEFSGTRIYEQFF.

This chain links TRBV13 with TRBJ2-5; D perhaps matches TRBD2 (5 bases). The CDR3 sequence is 13 residues long. Deletions cut 4 bases from V and 5 bases from J, with 11 bases between. Germline V lookup: CDR1 PRHDT, CDR2 FYEKMQ (reference sequence). This chain's CDR3 is CASSSSRVETQYF. Here the CDR3 DNA reads TGTGCCAGCAGCTCCTCGAGGGTGGAGACCCAGTACTTC. The whole variable domain, filled in from reference TRBV13 and TRBJ2-5, reads AAGVIQSPRHLIKEKRETATLKCYPIPRHDTVYWYQQGPGQDPQFLISFYEKMQSDKGSIPDRFSAQQFSDYHSELNMSSLELGDSALYFCASSSSRVETQYFGPGTRLLVL.

Judged by abundance, this clone is medium-sized. Different DNA sequences within this sample yield the same CDR3. The chain is built from TRBV28 and TRBJ2-2; 7 nucleotides match TRBD1. CDR3 length: 13 amino acids. Germline trimming cut 4 bases from V and 8 bases from J; bases unmatched to any gene: 4. CDR1 and CDR2 from the germline V gene are MDHEN and SYDVKM. CDR3 loop: CASSYRGTGELFF. The CDR3 DNA reads TGTGCCAGCAGTTACAGGGGTACAGGGGAGCTGTTTTTT.

V and J are TRBV27 and TRBJ2-1; a possible D gene is TRBD2 (6 bases). The ends were cut back, 4 bases at V and 8 bases at J, with 9 bases in the middle. CDR1 and CDR2 from the germline V gene are MNHEY and SMNVEV (reference sequence). The CDR3 is 12 residues long. This CDR3 is CASSSWGDEQFF. The CDR3 DNA follows: TGTGCCAGCAGTTCATGGGGGGATGAGCAGTTCTTC.

The rearrangement uses TRBV19 and TRBJ1-2; D is undetermined. Germline CDR1 LNHDA, CDR2 SQIVND (reference sequence). This CDR3 has 12 amino acids. V was cut by 6 bases and J by 1 base, with 6 bases left in between. The CDR3 spells CASSPFNYGYTF. The CDR3 DNA is TGTGCCAGTAGCCCATTTAACTATGGCTACACCTTC. The full variable domain, its missing parts supplied by reference TRBV19 and TRBJ1-2, is DGGITQSPKYLFRKEGQNVTLSCEQNLNHDAMYWYRQDPGQGLRLIYYSQIVNDFQKGDIAEGYSVSREKKESFPLTVTSAQKNPTAFYLCASSPFNYGYTFGSGTRLTVV.

The chain combines TRBV4-3 with TRBJ2-7; no clear D gene. This CDR3 spans 14 amino acids. CDR1 and CDR2 (germline): LGHNA, YSLEER. Trimming removed 2 bases at V and 0 bases at J, with 8 bases between. The CDR3 DNA reads as TGCGCCAGCAGCCAATCGTCGAGCTCCTACGAGCAGTACTTC. It yields the protein CASSQSSSSYEQYF.

The chain combines TRBV13 with TRBJ2-3; D gene uncertain. Trimming took 7 bases from V and 4 from J, leaving 15 bases between them. Germline assignment: CDR1 PRHDT and CDR2 FYEKMQ (reference sequence). The CDR3 runs 14 residues. The CDR3: CASKRLASADTQYF. The CDR3 DNA reads as TGTGCCAGCAAGCGCCTGGCAAGCGCAGATACGCAGTATTTT.

V usage is TRBV15 and J usage is TRBJ2-1; D unresolved. Germline CDR1 LNHNV, CDR2 YYDKDF (reference sequence). V was clipped by 4 bases and J by 7 bases, with 8 bases between them. The CDR3 length is 12 residues. CDR3 DNA: TGTGCCACCAGCAACTTGCTAAATGAGCAGTTCTTC. Its protein is CATSNLLNEQFF.

The chain has TRBV19 and TRBJ2-5, with a tentative D call TRBD1 (6 bases). V lost 10 bases and J 5 bases, leaving 17 bases between the germline ends. CDR1 and CDR2 from the germline V gene are LNHDA and SQIVND (reference sequence). CDR3 length equals 13 residues. CDR3 in amino acids: CATGTWFGETQYF. CDR3 DNA: TGTGCCACTGGGACATGGTTTGGGGAGACCCAGTACTTC.

The chain combines TRBV4-1 with TRBJ2-1, with 10 bases identical to TRBD1. V lost 2 bases to trimming and J lost 8 bases; unmatched junction nucleotides: 6. The CDR3 contains 15 residues. Germline V gene sequence: CDR1 MGHRA, CDR2 YSYEKL. The CDR3 coding sequence is TGCGCCAGCAGCCAACGGGACAGGGGTGTGGATGAGCAGTTCTTC. This translates into CASSQRDRGVDEQFF.

V and J are TRBV27 and TRBJ2-7; possibly TRBD1 for D (6 bases). Germline V gene data show CDR1 as MNHEY and CDR2 as SMNVEV (reference sequence). This CDR3 contains 13 residues. With 5 bases removed from V and 3 bases from J, the gap between germline ends came to 11 bases. The CDR3 DNA follows: TGTGCCAGCAGTAGAGGACAGAACTACGAGCAGTACTTC. It yields the protein CASSRGQNYEQYF.

The chain joins TRBV27 to TRBJ2-7; TRBD1 matches 9 bases. Germline values: CDR1 MNHEY, CDR2 SMNVEV (reference sequence). The CDR3 extends over 12 amino acids. After removal of 10 bases from V and 1 base from J, the junction contained 2 bases not matched to a gene. The CDR3 sequence is CATGQGSYEQYF. The CDR3, as DNA: TGTGCCACCGGACAGGGGTCCTACGAGCAGTACTTC.

The J gene is TRBJ1-2, the V gene TRBV4-1, with D tentatively TRBD1 (6 bases). Trimming cost V 3 bases and J 2 bases, with 13 bases left between them. The germline CDR1 and CDR2 sequences are MGHRA and YSYEKL. The CDR3 has 15 residues. In nucleotides, the CDR3 is TGCGCCAGCAGCCACCCGACAGGAACGAACTATGGCTACACCTTC. Protein sequence: CASSHPTGTNYGYTF.